The 13 T cell receptor beta chains below were found in one sample sequenced in a study of T cell repertoires in cytomegalovirus infection. TCRdb independently ran MiXCR on the reads; one entry per CDR3 protein. The repertoire has roughly 78,000 distinct CDR3 sequences, 40% of them found once; the top ten carry roughly 93%. No antigen is known for these receptors. The sample here was CD8+ T cells from cultured PBMCs, taken from culture after CMV antigen stimulation. The source of these receptors is a human donor in good health (CMV status not recorded). Some clones in this sample may be carry-over from other donors' samples.

This clonotype appeared once. The J gene is TRBJ2-7, the V gene TRBV28, with a possible D match to TRBD2 (7 bases). V lost 8 bases to trimming and J lost 5 bases, with 19 bases between them. Germline CDR1 is MDHEN and CDR2 is SYDVKM. The length of the CDR3 is 14 residues. This CDR3 is CASGEGGPFHEQYF. The CDR3 DNA reads TGTGCCAGCGGGGAGGGGGGGCCGTTCCACGAGCAGTACTTC.

The V call is TRBV7-6, the J call TRBJ2-1, with no clear D. This CDR3 has 12 amino acids. The germline V and J ends were trimmed by 4 bases and 9 bases, with 10 bases remaining between them. Germline V gives CDR1 SGHVS, CDR2 FNYEAQ. CDR3 loop: CASSSQSAEQFF. In DNA form, the CDR3 reads TGTGCCAGCAGCTCCCAAAGTGCTGAGCAGTTCTTC.

The sample holds a few counts of this clonotype. This chain uses TRBV24-1 with TRBJ1-5, with 7 bases aligning to TRBD1. The length of the CDR3 is 15 residues. CDR1 is KGHDR and CDR2 is SFDVKD in the germline V gene. After removal of 7 bases from V and 3 bases from J, the junction contained 8 bases not matched to a gene. CDR3 DNA sequence: TGTGCCACCAGAAAAGACAGGGCCAACAATCAGCCCCAGCATTTT. It codes for CATRKDRANNQPQHF.

This chain links TRBV4-1 with TRBJ2-7; 8 nucleotides line up with TRBD1. Germline V gene lookup returns CDR1 MGHRA and CDR2 YSYEKL. The CDR3 length is 15 residues. With 3 bases clipped from V and 6 bases from J, the junction kept 10 bases outside the gene matches. The DNA of the CDR3 is TGCGCCAGCAGCCATGGGACAGGTGCCCCCCTCGAGCAGTACTTC. Its protein product is CASSHGTGAPLEQYF.

J is TRBJ2-3 and V is TRBV6-2 or TRBV6-3; TRBD2 might be the D (5 bases). The ends were cut back, 3 bases at V and 2 bases at J, with 21 bases in the middle. The CDR3 runs 18 residues. Per the germline V gene, CDR1 is MNHEY and CDR2 is SVGEGT. CDR3 sequence reads: CASSYPFQGAVVTDTQYF. The CDR3 DNA is TGTGCCAGCAGTTATCCCTTCCAAGGAGCGGTAGTCACAGATACGCAGTATTTT.

This chain uses TRBV27 with TRBJ1-2; TRBD1 aligns across 10 bases. CDR1 is MNHEY, CDR2 SMNVEV, per germline (reference sequence). V lost 1 base to trimming and J lost 7 bases; unmatched junction nucleotides: 9. The CDR3 has 16 amino acids. CDR3 sequence reads: CASSLLSGTGELGYTF. CDR3 sequence (DNA): TGTGCCAGCAGTTTATTGTCCGGGACAGGGGAACTTGGCTACACCTTC.

J is TRBJ2-2 and V is TRBV11-2, with D maybe TRBD2 (5 bases). V gave up 8 bases and J gave up 5 bases, with 12 bases separating them. This CDR3 is built from 13 residues. Germline-derived CDR1 and CDR2 are SGHAT and FQNNGV. CDR3 nucleotides: TGTGCCAGCGATTCATCGGGAACCGGGGAGCTGTTTTTT. It is translated as CASDSSGTGELFF.

This clonotype turned up a few times. The chain employs TRBV6-5 and TRBJ1-1; D is perhaps TRBD1 (6 bases). CDR1 and CDR2 (germline): MNHEY, SVGAGI. This CDR3 spans 16 amino acids. The V end lost 2 bases, the J end lost 2 bases, and 15 bases lay between the germline ends. CDR3 loop: CASSYSHGTPNTEAFF. CDR3 DNA: TGTGCCAGCAGTTACAGCCATGGGACACCCAACACTGAAGCTTTCTTT.

The V and J genes are TRBV7-9 and TRBJ2-7, with D tentatively TRBD1 (5 bases). Germline values: CDR1 SEHNR, CDR2 FQNEAQ (reference sequence). V lost 6 bases and J lost 2, with 20 bases in between. The CDR3 has 16 residues. CDR3 amino acids: CASSGFGHLEPYEQYF. CDR3 coding DNA: TGTGCCAGCAGTGGTTTCGGACATCTTGAACCCTACGAGCAGTACTTC.

The chain is built from TRBV14 and TRBJ1-1, with D possibly TRBD1 on 6 matching bases. Trimming removed 1 base at V and 13 bases at J, with 34 bases between. Per germline, CDR1 SGHDN and CDR2 FVKESK. The CDR3 runs 19 residues. CDR3 sequence reads: CASSQGWLSNATAGASFFF. The CDR3 DNA sequence: TGTGCCAGCAGCCAAGGATGGTTATCAAACGCAACTGCGGGGGCCTCATTTTTCTTT.

The V and J genes are TRBV7-6 and TRBJ1-5; 7 bases match TRBD1. The J segment lost 7 bases and the V segment lost 5 bases, leaving 14 bases of the junction unmatched. The germline gives CDR1 SGHVS, CDR2 FNYEAQ. This CDR3 is built from 16 residues. CDR3: CASSPEQGMVEQPQHF. DNA for the CDR3: TGTGCCAGCAGCCCGGAACAGGGGATGGTGGAACAGCCCCAGCATTTT.

The J gene is TRBJ2-7, the V gene TRBV6-5; 10 bases are shared with TRBD2. Trimming took 4 bases from V and 1 from J; bases not matched to a gene: 1. Germline V gene lookup returns CDR1 MNHEY and CDR2 SVGAGI. The CDR3 is 14 amino acids. CDR3 DNA sequence: TGTGCCAGCAGTTTGACTAGCGGGTCCTACGAGCAGTACTTC. Translated: CASSLTSGSYEQYF.

The genes are TRBV19 and TRBJ1-5, with 7 bases that match TRBD1. The CDR3 contains 14 residues. CDR1 and CDR2 (germline): LNHDA, SQIVND (reference sequence). V trimming: 3 bases; J trimming: 2 bases; junction bases outside the gene matches: 1. The CDR3 DNA sequence: TGTGCCAGTAGTATGCAGGGGGGCAATCAGCCCCAGCATTTT. Its protein is CASSMQGGNQPQHF.